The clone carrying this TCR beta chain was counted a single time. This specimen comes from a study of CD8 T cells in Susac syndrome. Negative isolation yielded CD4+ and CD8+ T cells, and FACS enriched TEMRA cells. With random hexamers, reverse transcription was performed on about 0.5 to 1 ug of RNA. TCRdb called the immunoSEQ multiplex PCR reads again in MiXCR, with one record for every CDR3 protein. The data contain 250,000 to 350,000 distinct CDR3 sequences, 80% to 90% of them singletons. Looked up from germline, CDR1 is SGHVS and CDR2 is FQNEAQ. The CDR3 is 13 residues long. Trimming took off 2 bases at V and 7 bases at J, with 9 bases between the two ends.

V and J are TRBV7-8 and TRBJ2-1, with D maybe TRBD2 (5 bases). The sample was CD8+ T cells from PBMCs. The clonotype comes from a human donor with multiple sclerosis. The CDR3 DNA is TGTGCCAGCAGCTTAACGAGGACTAATGAGCAGTTCTTC. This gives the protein CASSLTRTNEQFF.